This T cell receptor (beta chain) came from a study of blood T cell repertoires in COVID-19. The wider study: The samples span acute and convalescent COVID-19 from the United States, Italy and Spain. PBMCs, B-cell-depleted T cells, or T cells were the source of the cDNA or gDNA that made up the material.

Authors' data handling: How many nucleated cells were present was estimated from reference gene primer amplification. Method: immunoSEQ multiplex PCR; TCRdb's copy keeps in-frame clones and lacks some. The V and J calls and clone size are taken from that table; D and trimming were inferred from the DNA. This sample has about 200,000 clones, with approximately 85% found just once. The origin of this receptor is a man aged 55 to 70 with acute or convalescent COVID-19. Specimen: peripheral blood.

The CDR3 region has the DNA TGTGCCAGCAGGGGAACTAGCGGGAGTCTTGATGAGCAGTTCTTC. Translation: CASRGTSGSLDEQFF. This chain connects TRBV7-9 to TRBJ2-1; 11 bases are a match to TRBD2. The CDR3 is 15 amino acids. Germline trimming cut 6 bases from V and 8 bases from J; bases unmatched to any gene: 9. CDR1 is SEHNR and CDR2 is FQNEAQ in the germline V gene (reference sequence).